The present entry profiles one T cell receptor beta chain with its context. The antigen remains unidentified. This sample was taken from a study of T-cell memory formation after mild COVID-19. Study results and caveats: Pre-infection memory contained some responding clones, which suggested that cross-reactive memory had joined. From day 15 to 85, contracting clones were balanced between CD4 and CD8, whereas later expanders leaned toward CD4+.

Per the germline V gene, CDR1 is SQVTM and CDR2 is ANQGSEA. Trimming removed 6 bases from V and 6 bases from J, with 13 bases in between. This CDR3 has 12 residues. It was 5'RACE with constant-segment primers that produced the TCR alpha and TCR beta cDNA libraries, which carried sample barcodes and UMIs. TCRdb ran MiXCR on the 5' RACE reads and lists one entry per CDR3 protein. The sample lists tens of thousands of distinct CDR3 sequences, about 12% occurring once. The rearrangement joins TRBV29-1 to TRBJ2-3, with D possibly being TRBD1 (6 bases). This receptor was identified in an adult woman who had mild COVID-19 (a few samples of this study predate the infection). Cell type and time point are not known. Sequencing input: PBMCs or a T cell subset sorted from them (not recorded which). The CDR3 sequence is CSVPKRGDTQYF. CDR3 nucleotides: TGCAGCGTCCCCAAGAGGGGGGATACGCAGTATTTT.